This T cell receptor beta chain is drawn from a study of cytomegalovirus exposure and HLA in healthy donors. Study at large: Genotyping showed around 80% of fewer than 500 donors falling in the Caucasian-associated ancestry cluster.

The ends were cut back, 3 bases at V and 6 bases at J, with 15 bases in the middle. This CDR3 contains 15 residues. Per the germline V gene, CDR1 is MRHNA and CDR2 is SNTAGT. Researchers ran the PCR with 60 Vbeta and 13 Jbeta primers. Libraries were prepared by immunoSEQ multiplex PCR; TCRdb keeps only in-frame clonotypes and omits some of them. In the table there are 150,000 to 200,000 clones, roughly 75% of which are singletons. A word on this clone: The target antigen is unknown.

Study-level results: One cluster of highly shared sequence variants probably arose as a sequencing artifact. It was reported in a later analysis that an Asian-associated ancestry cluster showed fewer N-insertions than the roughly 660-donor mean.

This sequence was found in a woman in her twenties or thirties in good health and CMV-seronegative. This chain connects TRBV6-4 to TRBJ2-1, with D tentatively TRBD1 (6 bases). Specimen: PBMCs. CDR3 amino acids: CASSDGLLGANEQFF. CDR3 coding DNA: TGTGCCAGCAGTGATGGTTTATTGGGGGCCAATGAGCAGTTCTTC.